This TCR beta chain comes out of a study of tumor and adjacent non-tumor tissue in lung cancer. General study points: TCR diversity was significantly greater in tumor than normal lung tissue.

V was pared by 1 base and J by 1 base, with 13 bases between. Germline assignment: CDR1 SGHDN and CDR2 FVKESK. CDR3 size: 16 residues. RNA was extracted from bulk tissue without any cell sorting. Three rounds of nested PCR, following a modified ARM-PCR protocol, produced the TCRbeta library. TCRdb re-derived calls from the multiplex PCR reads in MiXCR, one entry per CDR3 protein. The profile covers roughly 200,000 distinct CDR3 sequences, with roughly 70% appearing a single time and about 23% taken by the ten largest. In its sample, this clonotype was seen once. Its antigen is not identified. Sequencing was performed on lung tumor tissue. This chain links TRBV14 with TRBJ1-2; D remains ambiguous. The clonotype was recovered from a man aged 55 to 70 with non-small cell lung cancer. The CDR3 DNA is TGTGCCAGCAGCCAAGCTCCGGGCAGGCTTAACTATGGCTACACCTTC. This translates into CASSQAPGRLNYGYTF. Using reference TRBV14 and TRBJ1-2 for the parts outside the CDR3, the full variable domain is EAGVTQFPSHSVIEKGQTVTLRCDPISGHDNLYWYRRVMGKEIKFLLHFVKESKQDESGMPNNRFLAERTGGTYSTLKVQPAELEDSGVYFCASSQAPGRLNYGYTFGSGTRLTVV.